This entry is about one TCR beta chain. These data are taken from a study of cytomegalovirus exposure and HLA in healthy donors. Germline CDR1 is SGHAT and CDR2 is FQNNGV. The CDR3 is 15 residues long. Trimming cost V 3 bases and J 3 bases; bases outside gene matches: 1. The PCR employed 60 Vbeta primers together with 13 Jbeta primers. TCRdb's table, derived via immunoSEQ multiplex PCR, lists solely in-frame clones and lacks some. The sample shows 140,000 or so clones, about 85% of them seen only once. The sequencing sample was made of PBMCs. The chain is built from TRBV11-2 and TRBJ2-1; 11 bases agree with TRBD2. This TCR was recovered from a boy aged 2-9 years in good health and CMV-seronegative. In DNA, the CDR3 is TGTGCCAGCAGCTTTAGCGGGAGGGACTACAATGAGCAGTTCTTC. Protein product: CASSFSGRDYNEQFF.